The T cell receptor beta chain under discussion was sequenced for a study of long-term antiretroviral therapy in people with HIV. V was cut by 4 bases and J by 4 bases, with 8 bases left in between. The germline V gene encodes CDR1 MNHEY and CDR2 SVGAGI. The CDR3 contains 13 residues. The authors ran the immunoSEQ assay, v3.0, at survey level. TCRdb's copy holds only in-frame clones and misses some; the assay was immunoSEQ multiplex PCR. The sample lists 23,000 or so clones; 84% were seen once. V is TRBV6-5 and J is TRBJ2-1, with D possibly being TRBD1 (6 bases). The clonotype originates from a man aged 18 to 30 with HIV. Sequencing used unsorted PBMCs, obtained 0.1 years before starting antiretroviral therapy. The CDR3 protein is CASSWGLYNEQFF. In nucleotides, the CDR3 is TGTGCCAGCAGTTGGGGGCTTTACAATGAGCAGTTCTTC.